This entry describes one TCR beta chain. This specimen belongs to a study of blood T cell repertoires in COVID-19. Looking at the study overall: Samples taken during acute and convalescent COVID-19 were collected in the United States, Italy and Spain.

Germline V gene sequence: CDR1 ENHRY, CDR2 SYGVKD. V lost 3 bases and J 4 bases, leaving 9 bases between the germline ends. CDR3 length: 14 amino acids. Some clones are missing from TCRdb's copy, which holds only in-frame ones; the method was immunoSEQ multiplex PCR. The data show about 58,000 clones, around 90% seen once. Sequencing was done on a sample of peripheral blood. The receptor was derived from a man aged 60 to 75 with active COVID-19. The V and J genes are TRBV10-3 and TRBJ2-2; tentatively, D is TRBD2 (6 bases). The CDR3 here is CAISDSGTTGELFF. CDR3 DNA: TGTGCCATCAGTGATAGCGGAACCACCGGGGAGCTGTTTTTT.